This record concerns one TCR beta chain sequence. This entry belongs to a study of blood T cell repertoires in COVID-19. Study context: The United States, Italy and Spain provided the acute and convalescent COVID-19 samples. PBMCs, B-cell-depleted T cells, or T cells were the source of the cDNA or gDNA that made up the material.

Germline CDR1 and CDR2: MGHRA and YSYEKL. The V segment lost 2 bases and the J segment 7 bases; nucleotides outside the gene matches: 4. The CDR3 is 13 residues long. Per the study methods: Reference gene primer amplification in the assay estimated nucleated cell counts. The data were produced by immunoSEQ multiplex PCR, yet TCRdb's version contains in-frame clones alone and is incomplete. V and J calls and clone size follow that table, whereas D and trimming were derived from the DNA. The data contain about 150,000 clones, around 84% of them singletons. Material for sequencing was peripheral blood. This TCR was sampled from an elderly man with acute or convalescent COVID-19. The V gene is TRBV4-1, the J gene TRBJ1-2; 7 nucleotides match TRBD1. The CDR3 loop reads CASSQTTGSGYTF. The CDR3 DNA sequence: TGCGCCAGCAGCCAAACGACAGGGTCTGGCTACACCTTC.